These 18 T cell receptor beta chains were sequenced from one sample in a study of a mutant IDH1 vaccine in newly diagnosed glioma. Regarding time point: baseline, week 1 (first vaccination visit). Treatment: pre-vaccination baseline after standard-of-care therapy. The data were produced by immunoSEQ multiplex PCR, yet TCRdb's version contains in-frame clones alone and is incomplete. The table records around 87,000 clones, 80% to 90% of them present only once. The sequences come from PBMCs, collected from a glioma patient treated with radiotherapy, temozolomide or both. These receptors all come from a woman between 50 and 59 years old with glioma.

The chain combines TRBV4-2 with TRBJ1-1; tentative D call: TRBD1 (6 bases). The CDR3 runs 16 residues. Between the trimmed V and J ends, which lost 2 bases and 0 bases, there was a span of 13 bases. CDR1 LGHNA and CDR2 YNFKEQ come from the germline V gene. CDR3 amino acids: CASSQKTGSLNTEAFF. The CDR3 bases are TGTGCCAGCAGCCAAAAGACAGGTTCCCTGAACACTGAAGCTTTCTTT.

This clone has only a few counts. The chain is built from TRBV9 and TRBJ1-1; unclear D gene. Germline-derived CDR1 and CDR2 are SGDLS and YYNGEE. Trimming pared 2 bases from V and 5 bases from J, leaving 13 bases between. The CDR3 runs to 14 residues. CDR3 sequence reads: CASSVSPVGTEAFF. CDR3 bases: TGTGCCAGCAGCGTTTCCCCCGTGGGTACTGAAGCTTTCTTT.

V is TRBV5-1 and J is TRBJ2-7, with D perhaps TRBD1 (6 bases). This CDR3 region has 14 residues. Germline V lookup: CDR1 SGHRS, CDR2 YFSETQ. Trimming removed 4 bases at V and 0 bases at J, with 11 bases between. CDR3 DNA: TGCGCCAGCAGCCGACAGGAGCTCTCCTACGAGCAGTACTTC. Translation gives CASSRQELSYEQYF.

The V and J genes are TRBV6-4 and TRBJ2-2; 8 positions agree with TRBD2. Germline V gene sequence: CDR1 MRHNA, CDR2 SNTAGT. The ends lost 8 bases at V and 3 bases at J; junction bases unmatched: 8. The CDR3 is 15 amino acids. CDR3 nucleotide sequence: TGTGCCAGCCGTCTGAGCGGGAGATACACCGGGGAGCTGTTTTTT. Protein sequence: CASRLSGRYTGELFF.

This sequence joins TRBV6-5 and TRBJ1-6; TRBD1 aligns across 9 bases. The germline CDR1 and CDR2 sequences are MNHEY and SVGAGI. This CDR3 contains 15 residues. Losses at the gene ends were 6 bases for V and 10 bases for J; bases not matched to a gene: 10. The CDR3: CASSWLQGAGSPLHF. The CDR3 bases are TGTGCCAGCAGCTGGTTACAGGGGGCAGGGTCACCCCTCCACTTT.

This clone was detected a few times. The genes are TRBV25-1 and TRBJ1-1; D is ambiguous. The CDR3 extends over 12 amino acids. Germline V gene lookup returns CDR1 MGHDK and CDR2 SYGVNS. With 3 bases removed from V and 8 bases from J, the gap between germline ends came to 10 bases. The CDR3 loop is CASSDHPGEAFF. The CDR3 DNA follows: TGTGCCAGCAGTGACCATCCCGGGGAAGCTTTCTTT.

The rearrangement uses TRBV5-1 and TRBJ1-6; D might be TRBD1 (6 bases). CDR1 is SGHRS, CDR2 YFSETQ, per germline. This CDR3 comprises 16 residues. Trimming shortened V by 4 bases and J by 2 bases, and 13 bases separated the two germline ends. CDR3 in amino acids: CASSGQGSAYNSPLHF. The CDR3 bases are TGCGCCAGCAGCGGTCAGGGGTCGGCCTATAATTCACCCCTCCACTTT.

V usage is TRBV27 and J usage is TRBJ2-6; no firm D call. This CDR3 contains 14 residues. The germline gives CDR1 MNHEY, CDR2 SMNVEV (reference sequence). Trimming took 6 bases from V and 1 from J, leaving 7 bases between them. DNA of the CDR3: TGTGCCAGCAGAAGGTCGTCTGGGGCCAACGTCCTGACTTTC. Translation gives CASRRSSGANVLTF. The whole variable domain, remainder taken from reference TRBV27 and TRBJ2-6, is EAQVTQNPRYLITVTGKKLTVTCSQNMNHEYMSWYRQDPGLGLRQIYYSMNVEVTDKGDVPEGYKVSRKEKRNFPLILESPSPNQTSLYFCASRRSSGANVLTFGAGSRLTVL.

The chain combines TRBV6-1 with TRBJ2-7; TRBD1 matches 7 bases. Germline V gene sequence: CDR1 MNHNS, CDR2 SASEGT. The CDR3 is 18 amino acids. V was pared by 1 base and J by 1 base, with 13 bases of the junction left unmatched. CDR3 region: CASSEDEVTGWRSYEQYF. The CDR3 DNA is TGTGCCAGCAGTGAAGATGAAGTGACAGGGTGGCGTTCCTACGAGCAGTACTTC.

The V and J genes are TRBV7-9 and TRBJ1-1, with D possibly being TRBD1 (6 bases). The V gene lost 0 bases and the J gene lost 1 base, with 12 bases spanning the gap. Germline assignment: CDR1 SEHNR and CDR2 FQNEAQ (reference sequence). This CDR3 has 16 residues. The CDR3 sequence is CASSLAGGGRNTEAFF. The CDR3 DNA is TGTGCCAGCAGCTTAGCCGGGGGCGGAAGGAACACTGAAGCTTTCTTT.

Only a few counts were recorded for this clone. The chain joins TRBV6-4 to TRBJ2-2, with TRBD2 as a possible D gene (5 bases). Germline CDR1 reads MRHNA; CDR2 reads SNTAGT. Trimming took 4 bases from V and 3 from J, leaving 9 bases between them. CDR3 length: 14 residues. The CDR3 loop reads CASSVGLDTGELFF. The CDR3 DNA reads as TGTGCCAGCAGTGTCGGACTTGACACCGGGGAGCTGTTTTTT.

CDR3 residues: CASTPDRRGDYGYTF. The CDR3 coding sequence is TGTGCCAGCACCCCCGACAGGCGGGGCGACTATGGCTACACCTTC. This rearrangement joins TRBV6-5 to TRBJ1-2; a weak D match, TRBD1 (6 bases). Germline V CDR1 and CDR2: MNHEY, SVGAGI. CDR3 length: 15 amino acids. Trimming removed 7 bases at V and 3 bases at J, with 18 bases between.

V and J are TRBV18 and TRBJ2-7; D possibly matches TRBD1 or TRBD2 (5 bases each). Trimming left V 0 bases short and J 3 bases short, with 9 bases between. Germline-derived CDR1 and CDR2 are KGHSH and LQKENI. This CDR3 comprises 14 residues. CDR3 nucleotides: TGTGCCAGCTCACCACCGGGACGGGACTACGAGCAGTACTTC. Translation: CASSPPGRDYEQYF.

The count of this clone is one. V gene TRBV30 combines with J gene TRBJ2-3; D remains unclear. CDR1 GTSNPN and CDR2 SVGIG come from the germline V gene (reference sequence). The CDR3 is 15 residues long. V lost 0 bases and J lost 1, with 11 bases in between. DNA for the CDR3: TGTGCCTGGAGTGTATCCACTGGGCGCACAGATACGCAGTATTTT. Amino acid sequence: CAWSVSTGRTDTQYF.

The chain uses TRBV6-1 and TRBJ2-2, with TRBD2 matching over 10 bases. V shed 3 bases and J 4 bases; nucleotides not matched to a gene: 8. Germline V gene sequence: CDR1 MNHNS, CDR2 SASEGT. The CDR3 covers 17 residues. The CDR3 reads CASSDPAGGPSTGELFF. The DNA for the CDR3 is TGTGCCAGCAGTGACCCAGCGGGGGGGCCGAGCACCGGGGAGCTGTTTTTT.

The CDR3 bases are TGTGCCTTGGGGGGTAGCGGGGGAAGTACCTACAATGAGCAGTTCTTC. Translating it yields CALGGSGGSTYNEQFF. This chain links TRBV10-3 with TRBJ2-1; TRBD2 agrees at 9 bases. CDR3 length: 16 amino acids. Germline-derived CDR1 and CDR2 are ENHRY and SYGVKD. V shed 11 bases and J 2 bases; nucleotides not matched to a gene: 13.

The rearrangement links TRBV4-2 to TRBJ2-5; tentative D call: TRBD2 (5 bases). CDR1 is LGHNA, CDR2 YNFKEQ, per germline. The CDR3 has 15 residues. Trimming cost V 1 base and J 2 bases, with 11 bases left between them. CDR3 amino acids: CASSQVWTPQETQYF. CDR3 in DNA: TGTGCCAGCAGCCAAGTCTGGACTCCTCAAGAGACCCAGTACTTC.

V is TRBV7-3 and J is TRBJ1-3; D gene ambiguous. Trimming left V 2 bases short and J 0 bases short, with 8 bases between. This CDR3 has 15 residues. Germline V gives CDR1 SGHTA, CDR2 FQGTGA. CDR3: CASSLGGLSGNTIYF. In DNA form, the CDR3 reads TGTGCCAGCAGCTTAGGAGGGCTCTCTGGAAACACCATATATTTT.